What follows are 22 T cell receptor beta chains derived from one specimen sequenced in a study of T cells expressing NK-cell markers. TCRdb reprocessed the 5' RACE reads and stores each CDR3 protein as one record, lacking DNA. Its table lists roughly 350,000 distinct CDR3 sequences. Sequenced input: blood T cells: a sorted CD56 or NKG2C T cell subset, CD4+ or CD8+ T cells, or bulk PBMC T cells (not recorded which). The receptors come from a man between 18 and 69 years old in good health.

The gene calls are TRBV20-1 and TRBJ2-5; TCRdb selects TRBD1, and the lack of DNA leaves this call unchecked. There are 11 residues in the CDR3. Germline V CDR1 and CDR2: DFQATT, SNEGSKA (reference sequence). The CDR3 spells CSARVGSPEYF.

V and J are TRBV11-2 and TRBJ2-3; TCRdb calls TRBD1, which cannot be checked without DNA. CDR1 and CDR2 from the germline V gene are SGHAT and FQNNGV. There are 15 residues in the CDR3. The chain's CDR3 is CASSYPLVLGNTQYF.

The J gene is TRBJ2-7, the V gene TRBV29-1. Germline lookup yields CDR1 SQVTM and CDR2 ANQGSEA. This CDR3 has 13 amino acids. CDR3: CSVEDSMAYEQYF.

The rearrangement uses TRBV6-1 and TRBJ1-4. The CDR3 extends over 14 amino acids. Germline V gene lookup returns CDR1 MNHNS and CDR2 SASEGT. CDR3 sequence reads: CASSGRTFNEKLFF.

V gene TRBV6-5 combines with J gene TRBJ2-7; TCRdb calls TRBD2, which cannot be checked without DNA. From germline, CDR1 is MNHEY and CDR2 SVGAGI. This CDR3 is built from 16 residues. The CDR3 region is CASSYSERGAAYEQYF.

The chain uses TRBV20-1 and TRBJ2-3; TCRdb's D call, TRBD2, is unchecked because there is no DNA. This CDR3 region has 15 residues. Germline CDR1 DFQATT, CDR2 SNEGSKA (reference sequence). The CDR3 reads CSAPSGPTGTDTQYF.

CDR3 protein: CASSHDAGTYEQYF. The rearrangement uses TRBV27 and TRBJ2-7; TCRdb outputs TRBD2, but without DNA this stays unchecked. This CDR3 has 14 residues. Germline loops: CDR1 MNHEY, CDR2 SMNVEV (reference sequence).

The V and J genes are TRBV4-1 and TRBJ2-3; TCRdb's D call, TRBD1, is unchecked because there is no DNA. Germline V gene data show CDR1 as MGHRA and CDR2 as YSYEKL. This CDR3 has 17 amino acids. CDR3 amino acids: CASSQGFVGGKADTQYF.

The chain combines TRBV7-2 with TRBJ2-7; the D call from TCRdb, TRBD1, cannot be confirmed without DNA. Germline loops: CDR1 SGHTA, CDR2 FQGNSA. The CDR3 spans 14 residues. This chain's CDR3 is CASTSGTKGLEQYF.

The CDR3 here is CASSSGLLRGNGYTF. V gene TRBV12-3 or TRBV12-4 combines with J gene TRBJ1-2; TCRdb gives TRBD1 as the D gene, but with no DNA this cannot be confirmed. The CDR3 has 15 residues.

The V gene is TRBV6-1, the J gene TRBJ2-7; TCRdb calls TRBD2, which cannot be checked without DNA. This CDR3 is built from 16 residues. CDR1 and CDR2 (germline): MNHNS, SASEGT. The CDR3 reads CASSPRVLGSSYEQYF.

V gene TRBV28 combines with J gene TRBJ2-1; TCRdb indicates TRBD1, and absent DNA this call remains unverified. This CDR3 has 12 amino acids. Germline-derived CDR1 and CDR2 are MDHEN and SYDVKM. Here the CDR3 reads CASSNRDRFQFF.

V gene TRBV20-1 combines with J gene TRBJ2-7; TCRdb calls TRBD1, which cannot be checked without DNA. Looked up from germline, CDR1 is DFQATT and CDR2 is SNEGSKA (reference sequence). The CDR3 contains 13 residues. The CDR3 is CSAGGLGHYEQYF.

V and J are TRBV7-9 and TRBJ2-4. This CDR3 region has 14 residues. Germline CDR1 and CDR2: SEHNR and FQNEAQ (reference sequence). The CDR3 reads CASSLTGLRNIQYF.

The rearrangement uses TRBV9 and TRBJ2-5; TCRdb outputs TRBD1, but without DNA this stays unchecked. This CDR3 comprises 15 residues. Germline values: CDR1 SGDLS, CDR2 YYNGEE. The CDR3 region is CASSVGAGVMETQYF. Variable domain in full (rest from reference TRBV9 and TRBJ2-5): DSGVTQTPKHLITATGQRVTLRCSPRSGDLSVYWYQQSLDQGLQFLIQYYNGEERAKGNILERFSAQQFPDLHSELNLSSLELGDSALYFCASSVGAGVMETQYFGPGTRLLVL.

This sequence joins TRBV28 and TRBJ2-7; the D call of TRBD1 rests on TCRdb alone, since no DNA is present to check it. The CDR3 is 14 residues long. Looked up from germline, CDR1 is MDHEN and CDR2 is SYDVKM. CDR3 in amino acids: CASSTLRGRYEQYF. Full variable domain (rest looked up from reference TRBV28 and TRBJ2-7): DVKVTQSSRYLVKRTGEKVFLECVQDMDHENMFWYRQDPGLGLRLIYFSYDVKMKEKGDIPEGYSVSREKKERFSLILESASTNQTSMYLCASSTLRGRYEQYFGPGTRLTVT.

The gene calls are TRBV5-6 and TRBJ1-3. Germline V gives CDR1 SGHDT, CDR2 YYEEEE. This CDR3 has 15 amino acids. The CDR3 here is CASNIYKSSGNTIYF.

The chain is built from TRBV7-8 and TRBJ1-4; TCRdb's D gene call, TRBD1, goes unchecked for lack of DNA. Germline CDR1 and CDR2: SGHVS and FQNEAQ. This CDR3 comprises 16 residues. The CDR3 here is CASSIGTGRKNEKLFF.

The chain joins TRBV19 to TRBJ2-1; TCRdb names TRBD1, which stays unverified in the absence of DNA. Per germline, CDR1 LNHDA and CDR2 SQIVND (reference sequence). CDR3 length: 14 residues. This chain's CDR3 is CASSIWSRYNEQFF. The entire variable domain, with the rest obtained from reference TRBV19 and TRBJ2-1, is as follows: DGGITQSPKYLFRKEGQNVTLSCEQNLNHDAMYWYRQDPGQGLRLIYYSQIVNDFQKGDIAEGYSVSREKKESFPLTVTSAQKNPTAFYLCASSIWSRYNEQFFGPGTRLTVL.

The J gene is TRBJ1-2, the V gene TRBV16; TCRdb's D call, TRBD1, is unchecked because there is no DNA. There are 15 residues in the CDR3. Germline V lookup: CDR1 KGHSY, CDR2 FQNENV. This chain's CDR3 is CASSAIGQSNYGYTF.

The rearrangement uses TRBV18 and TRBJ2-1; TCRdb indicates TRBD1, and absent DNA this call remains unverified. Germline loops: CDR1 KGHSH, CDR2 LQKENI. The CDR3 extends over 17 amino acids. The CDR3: CASSRARGATSYNEQFF.

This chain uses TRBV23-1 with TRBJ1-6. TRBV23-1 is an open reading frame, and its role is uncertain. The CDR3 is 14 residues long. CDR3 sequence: CASSQYSYNSPLHF.